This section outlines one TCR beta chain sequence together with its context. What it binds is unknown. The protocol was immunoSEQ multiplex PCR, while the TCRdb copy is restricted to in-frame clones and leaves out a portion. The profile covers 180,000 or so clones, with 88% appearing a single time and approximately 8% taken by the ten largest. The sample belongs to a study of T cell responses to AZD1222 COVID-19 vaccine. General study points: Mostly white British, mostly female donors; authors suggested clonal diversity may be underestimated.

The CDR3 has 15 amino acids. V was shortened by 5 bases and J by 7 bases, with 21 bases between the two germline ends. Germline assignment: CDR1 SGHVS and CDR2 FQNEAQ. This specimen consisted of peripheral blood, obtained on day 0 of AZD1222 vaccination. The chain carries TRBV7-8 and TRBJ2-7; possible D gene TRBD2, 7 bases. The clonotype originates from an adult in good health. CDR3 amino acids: CASSIWTAGLGEQYF. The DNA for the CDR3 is TGTGCCAGCAGCATATGGACAGCGGGGCTAGGGGAGCAGTACTTC.